This section outlines one TCR beta chain sequence together with its context. No antigen is known for it. No clone much larger than this one lies a single base away; base qualities are absent. High-throughput TCR beta sequencing profiled peripheral blood CD8+ and CD4+ T cells from healthy donors, Susac syndrome patients and multiple sclerosis patients. Treatment-naive patients with stable or active relapsing-remitting disease fulfilling revised McDonald criteria were used as multiple sclerosis controls. CD8+ TEMRA cells were enriched by FACS, while bulk CD8+ and CD4+ T cells were purified by magnetic negative isolation. Blood was drawn into EDTA tubes, processed within 24 hours, and PBMCs were isolated by density gradient centrifugation. PBMCs intended for TCR sequencing were cryopreserved in liquid nitrogen and thawed later in a water bath at 37 degrees C. The sorted or isolated CD4+, CD8+ and CD8+ TEMRA cells had a purity of 90% or higher.

RNA was extracted with the RNeasy kit and roughly 0.5 to 1 ug was reverse transcribed using random hexamers. TCR beta CDR3 regions were amplified with the immunoSEQ multiplex PCR assay covering 54 Vbeta and 13 Jbeta segments. PCR amplification bias was corrected using a synthetic template baseline for primer optimization and computational correction. Concerning the study's data processing: Reads were annotated to V, D and J genes according to IMGT and were analyzed with immunoSEQ Analyzer, with only productive sequences retained. Clonality was calculated as one minus the Shannon entropy normalized by log2 of the number of productive unique sequences. For each patient and control, public and private clones were evaluated among the 100 most prevalent clones. Clones were defined as Susac-specific if absent from the healthy and MS cohorts, from over a thousand published viral clones and from other ImmuneACCESS disease sequences. In TCRdb, the public reads were trimmed at Q25 with fastp and aligned with MiXCR, with productive beta chains retained. Rows are combined by CDR3 protein, so each entry shows the most common genes and DNA. TCRdb, not the original authors, processed these V and J calls. The table for this sample lists 40,000 to 60,000 distinct CDR3 sequences; 93% of them were counted only once. The top ten clones comprise 0.5% to 0.6% of the sample.

These data come from a study of CD8 T cells in Susac syndrome (dated by TCRdb to about 2019). General notes on the study: The study used repertoire sequencing to test whether antigen drove CD8+ T cell activation and differentiation in Susac syndrome. The clonality of the CD8+ T cell repertoire was compared across approximately eleven healthy donors, some 14 Susac syndrome patients and around 15 multiple sclerosis patients. Paper-wide results and their limitations: The number of individuals in the TCR sequencing and HLA analysis was acknowledged as relatively small.

This clonotype was sampled from a human donor with multiple sclerosis. Sequenced: CD8+ T cells from PBMCs.

The CDR3 protein: CASSGWEGANTEAFF. The base sequence is TGTGCCAGCAGCGGATGGGAGGGGGCAAACACTGAAGCTTTCTTT. The rearrangement combines TRBV9 with TRBJ1-1, and 7 junctional nucleotides match TRBD1. The germline V gene provides CDR1 SGDLS and CDR2 YYNGEE. The CDR3 numbers 15 residues from cysteine through phenylalanine. The only DNA kept is the CDR3, 45 bases in frame from the first base. V ends up 3 bases short and J 2 bases short, with an unmatched junction base count of 7.